This T cell receptor beta chain came from a study of blood T cell repertoires in COVID-19. The CDR3 sequence is 15 residues long. The V end lost 6 bases, the J end lost 0 bases, and 12 bases lay between the germline ends. Germline V gene sequence: CDR1 MGHRA, CDR2 YSYEKL. Original data processing: The assay estimated nucleated cells by amplifying reference gene primers. Clones were read by immunoSEQ multiplex PCR, and TCRdb kept only the in-frame ones, dropping some. That table gives V, J and clone size, and the DNA gave D and trimming. The table records under 100,000 clones, about 90% of them present only once.

The rearrangement joins TRBV4-1 to TRBJ1-3; tentatively, D is TRBD1 (6 bases). Sample: peripheral blood. The TCR sequence derives from a human donor in a cohort sampled during active COVID-19. The CDR3 region is CASRPDRNSGNTIYF. The CDR3 coding sequence is TGCGCCAGCAGACCGGACAGAAACTCTGGAAACACCATATATTTT.